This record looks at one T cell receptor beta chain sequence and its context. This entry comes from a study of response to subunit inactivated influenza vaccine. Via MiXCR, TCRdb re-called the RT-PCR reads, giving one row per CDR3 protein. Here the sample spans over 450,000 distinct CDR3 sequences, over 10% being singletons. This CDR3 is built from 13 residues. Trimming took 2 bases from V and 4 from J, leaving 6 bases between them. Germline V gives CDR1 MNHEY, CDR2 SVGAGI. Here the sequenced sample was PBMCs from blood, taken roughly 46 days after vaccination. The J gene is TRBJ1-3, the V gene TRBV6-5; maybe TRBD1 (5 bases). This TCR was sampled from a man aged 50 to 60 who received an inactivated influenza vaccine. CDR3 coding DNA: TGTGCCAGCAGTTACGGGGGAGGAAACACCATATATTTT. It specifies CASSYGGGNTIYF.